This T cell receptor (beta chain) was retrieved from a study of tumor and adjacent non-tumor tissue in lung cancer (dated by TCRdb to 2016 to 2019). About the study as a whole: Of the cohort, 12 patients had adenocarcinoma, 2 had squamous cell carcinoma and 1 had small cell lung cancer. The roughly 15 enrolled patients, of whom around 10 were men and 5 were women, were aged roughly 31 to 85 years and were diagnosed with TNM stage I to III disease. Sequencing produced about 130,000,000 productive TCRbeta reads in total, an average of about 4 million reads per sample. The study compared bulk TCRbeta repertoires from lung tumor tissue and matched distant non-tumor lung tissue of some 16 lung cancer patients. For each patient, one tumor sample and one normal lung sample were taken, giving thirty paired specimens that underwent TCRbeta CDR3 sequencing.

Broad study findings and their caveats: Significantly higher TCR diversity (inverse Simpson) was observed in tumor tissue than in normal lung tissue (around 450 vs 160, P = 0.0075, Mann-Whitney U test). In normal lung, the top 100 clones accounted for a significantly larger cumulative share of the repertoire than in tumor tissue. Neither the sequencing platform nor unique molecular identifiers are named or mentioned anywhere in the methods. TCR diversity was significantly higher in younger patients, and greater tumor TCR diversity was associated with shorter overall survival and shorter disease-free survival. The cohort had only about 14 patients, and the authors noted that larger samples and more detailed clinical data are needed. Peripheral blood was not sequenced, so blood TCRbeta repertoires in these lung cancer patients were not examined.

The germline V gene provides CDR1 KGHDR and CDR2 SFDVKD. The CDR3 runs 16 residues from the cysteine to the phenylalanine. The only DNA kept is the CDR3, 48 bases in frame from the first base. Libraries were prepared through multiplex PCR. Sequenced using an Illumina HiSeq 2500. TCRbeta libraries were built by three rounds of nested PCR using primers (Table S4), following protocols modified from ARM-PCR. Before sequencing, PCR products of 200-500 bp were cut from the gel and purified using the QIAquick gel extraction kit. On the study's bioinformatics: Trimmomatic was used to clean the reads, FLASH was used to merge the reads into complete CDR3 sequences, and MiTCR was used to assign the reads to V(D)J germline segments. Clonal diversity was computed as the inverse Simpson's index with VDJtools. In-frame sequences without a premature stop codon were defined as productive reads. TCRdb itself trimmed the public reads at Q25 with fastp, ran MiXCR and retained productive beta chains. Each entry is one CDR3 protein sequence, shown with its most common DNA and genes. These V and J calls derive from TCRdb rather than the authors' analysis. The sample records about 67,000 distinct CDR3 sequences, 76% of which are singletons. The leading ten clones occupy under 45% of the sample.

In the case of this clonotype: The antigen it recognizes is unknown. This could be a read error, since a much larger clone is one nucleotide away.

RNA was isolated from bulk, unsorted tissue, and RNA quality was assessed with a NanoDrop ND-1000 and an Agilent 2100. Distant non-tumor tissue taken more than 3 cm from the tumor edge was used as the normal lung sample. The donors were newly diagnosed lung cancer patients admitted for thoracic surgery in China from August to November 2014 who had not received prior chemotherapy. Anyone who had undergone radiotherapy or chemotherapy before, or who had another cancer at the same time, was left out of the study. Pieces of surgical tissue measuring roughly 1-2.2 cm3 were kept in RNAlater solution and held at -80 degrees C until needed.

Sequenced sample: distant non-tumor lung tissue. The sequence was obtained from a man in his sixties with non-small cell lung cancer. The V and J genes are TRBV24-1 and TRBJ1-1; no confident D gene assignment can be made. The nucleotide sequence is TGTGTCACCAGTGAAACCCGAATACCGCTGAACACTGAAGCTTTCTTT. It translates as CVTSETRIPLNTEAFF.